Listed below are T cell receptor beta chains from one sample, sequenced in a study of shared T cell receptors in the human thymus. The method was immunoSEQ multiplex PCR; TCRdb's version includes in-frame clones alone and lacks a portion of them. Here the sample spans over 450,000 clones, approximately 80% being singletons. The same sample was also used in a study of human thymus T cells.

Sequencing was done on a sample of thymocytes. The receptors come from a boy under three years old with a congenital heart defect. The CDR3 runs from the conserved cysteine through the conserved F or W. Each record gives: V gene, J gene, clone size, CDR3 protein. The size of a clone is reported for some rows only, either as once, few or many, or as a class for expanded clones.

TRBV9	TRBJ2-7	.	CASSVVSSGRADGSSYEQYF
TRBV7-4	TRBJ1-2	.	CATTEDLTQGGLEGYTF
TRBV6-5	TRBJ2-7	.	CASTSGWGYEQYF
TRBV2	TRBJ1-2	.	CASSGGTGWGNYGYTF
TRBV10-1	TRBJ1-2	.	CAREQGAQGYTF
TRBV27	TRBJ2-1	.	CASSRSGRGNEQFF
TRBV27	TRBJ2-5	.	CASSPRGQETQYF
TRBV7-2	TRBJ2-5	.	CASSFRDFTQETQYF
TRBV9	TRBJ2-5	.	CASSVEPRLAGTYQETQYF
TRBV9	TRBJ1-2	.	CASSEDRRPGYGYTF
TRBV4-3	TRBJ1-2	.	CASSPGAGIYGYTF
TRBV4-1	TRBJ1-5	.	CASSLRAVEGRSNQPQHF
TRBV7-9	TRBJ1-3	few	CASSLRPAIISGNTIYF
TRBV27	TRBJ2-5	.	CASSPGTRGVETQYF
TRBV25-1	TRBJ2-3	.	CASRRGDPRGTDTQYF
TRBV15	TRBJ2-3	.	CATSSEGAGTDTQYF
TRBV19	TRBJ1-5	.	CASREGGVYSNQPQHF
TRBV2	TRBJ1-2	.	CASSDQEAGETYGYTF
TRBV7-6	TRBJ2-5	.	CASSPVGLAGTTQETQYF
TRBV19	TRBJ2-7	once	CASSKTRLGASYEQYF